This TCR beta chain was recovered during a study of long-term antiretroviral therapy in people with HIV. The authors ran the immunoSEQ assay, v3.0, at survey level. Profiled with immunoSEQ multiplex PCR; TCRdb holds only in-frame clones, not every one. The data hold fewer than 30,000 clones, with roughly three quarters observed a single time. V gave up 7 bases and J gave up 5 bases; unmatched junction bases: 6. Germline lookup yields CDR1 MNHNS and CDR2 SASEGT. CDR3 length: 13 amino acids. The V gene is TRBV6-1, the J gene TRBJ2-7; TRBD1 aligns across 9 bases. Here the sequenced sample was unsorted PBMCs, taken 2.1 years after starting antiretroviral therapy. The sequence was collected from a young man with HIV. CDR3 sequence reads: CASTGTGLHEQYF. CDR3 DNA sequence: TGTGCCAGCACCGGGACAGGGTTACACGAGCAGTACTTC.